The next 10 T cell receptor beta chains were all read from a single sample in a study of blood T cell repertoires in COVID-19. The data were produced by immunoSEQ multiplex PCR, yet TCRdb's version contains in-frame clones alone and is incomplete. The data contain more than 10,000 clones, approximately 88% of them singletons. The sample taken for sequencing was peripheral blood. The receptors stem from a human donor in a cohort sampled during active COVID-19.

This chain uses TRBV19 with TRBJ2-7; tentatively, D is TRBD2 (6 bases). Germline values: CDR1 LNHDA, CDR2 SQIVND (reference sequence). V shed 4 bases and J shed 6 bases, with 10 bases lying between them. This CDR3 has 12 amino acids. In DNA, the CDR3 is TGTGCCAGTAGTAGTCGGGGAGGCGAGCAGTACTTC. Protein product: CASSSRGGEQYF.

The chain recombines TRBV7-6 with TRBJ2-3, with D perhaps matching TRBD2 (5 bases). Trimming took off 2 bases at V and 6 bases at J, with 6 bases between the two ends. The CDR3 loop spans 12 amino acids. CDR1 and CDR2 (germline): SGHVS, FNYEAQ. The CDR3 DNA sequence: TGTGCCAGCAGCTTAAGGAGGGATACGCAGTATTTT. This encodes CASSLRRDTQYF.

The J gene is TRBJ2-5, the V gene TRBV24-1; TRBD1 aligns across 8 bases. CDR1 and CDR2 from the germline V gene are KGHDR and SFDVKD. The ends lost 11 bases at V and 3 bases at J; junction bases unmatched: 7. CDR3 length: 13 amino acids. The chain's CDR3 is CAIQTGAKETQYF. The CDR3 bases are TGTGCCATCCAGACAGGGGCAAAAGAGACCCAGTACTTC.

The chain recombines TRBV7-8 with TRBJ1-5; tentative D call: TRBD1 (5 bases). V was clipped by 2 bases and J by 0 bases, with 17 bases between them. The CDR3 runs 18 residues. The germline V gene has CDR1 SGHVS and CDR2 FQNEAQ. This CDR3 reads CASSLSFLSGGSNQPQHF. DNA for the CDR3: TGTGCCAGCAGCTTAAGCTTTCTATCGGGGGGTAGCAATCAGCCCCAGCATTTT.

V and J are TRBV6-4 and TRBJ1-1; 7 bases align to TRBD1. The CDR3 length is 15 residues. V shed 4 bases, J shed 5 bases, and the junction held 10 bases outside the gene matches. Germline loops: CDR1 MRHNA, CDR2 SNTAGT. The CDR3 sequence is CASSVTGARYTEAFF. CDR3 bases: TGTGCCAGCAGTGTCACAGGGGCGCGGTATACTGAAGCTTTCTTT.

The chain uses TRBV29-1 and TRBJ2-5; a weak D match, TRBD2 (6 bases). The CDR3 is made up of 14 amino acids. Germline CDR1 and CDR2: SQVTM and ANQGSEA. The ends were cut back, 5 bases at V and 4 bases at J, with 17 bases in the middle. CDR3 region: CSVNPGTWGETQYF. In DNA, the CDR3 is TGCAGCGTTAACCCCGGGACTTGGGGAGAGACCCAGTACTTC.

CDR3 region: CSAAGVGEQYF. CDR3 DNA: TGCAGTGCAGCGGGAGTGGGAGAGCAGTACTTC. The gene calls are TRBV20-1 and TRBJ2-7; 8 positions agree with TRBD2. Trimming at V came to 6 bases and at J to 7 bases, leaving 5 bases not matched to a gene. The CDR3 runs to 11 residues. Germline-derived CDR1 and CDR2 are DFQATT and SNEGSKA (reference sequence).

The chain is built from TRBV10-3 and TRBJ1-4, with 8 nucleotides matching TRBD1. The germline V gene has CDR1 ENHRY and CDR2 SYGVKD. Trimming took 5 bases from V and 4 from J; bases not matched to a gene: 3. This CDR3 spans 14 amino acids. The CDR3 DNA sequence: TGTGCCATCAGTCGAGACAGGGGTAATGAAAAACTGTTTTTT. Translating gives CAISRDRGNEKLFF.

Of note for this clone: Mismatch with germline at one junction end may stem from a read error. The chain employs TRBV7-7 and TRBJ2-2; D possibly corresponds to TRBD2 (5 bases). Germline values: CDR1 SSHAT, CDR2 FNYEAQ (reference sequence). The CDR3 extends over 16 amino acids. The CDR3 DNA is TGTGCTAGCAGCTTACAAGCGGCAGTGAACACCGGGGAGCTGTTTTTT. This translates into CASSLQAAVNTGELFF.

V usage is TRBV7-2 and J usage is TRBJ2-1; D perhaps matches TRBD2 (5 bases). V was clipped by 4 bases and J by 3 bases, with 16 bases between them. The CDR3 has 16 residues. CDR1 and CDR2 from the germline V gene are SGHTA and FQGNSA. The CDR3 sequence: CASSSDFGGGYNEQFF. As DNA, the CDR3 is TGTGCCAGCAGCTCGGATTTCGGAGGCGGCTACAATGAGCAGTTCTTC. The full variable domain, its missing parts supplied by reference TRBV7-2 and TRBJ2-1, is GAGVSQSPSNKVTEKGKDVELRCDPISGHTALYWYRQSLGQGLEFLIYFQGNSAPDKSGLPSDRFSAERTGGSVSTLTIQRTQQEDSAVYLCASSSDFGGGYNEQFFGPGTRLTVL.